The 28 T cell receptor beta chains below all came from one sample that was sequenced in a study of OX40 agonist ivuxolimab in advanced cancers. Some clones are missing from TCRdb's copy, which holds only in-frame ones; the method was immunoSEQ multiplex PCR. Of about 26,000 clones listed, about four fifths are singletons. The sequences come from CD4+ or CD8+ T cells sorted from blood, collected in a trial of the OX40 agonist ivuxolimab. Receptors originate from an adult with an advanced solid tumor such as melanoma, head and neck, liver or kidney cancer.

The CDR3 region has the DNA TGTGCCAGCAGCGGCCCCCGATATGGCTACACCTTC. Its protein is CASSGPRYGYTF. This chain links TRBV2 with TRBJ1-2, with no clear D. Germline-derived CDR1 and CDR2 are SNHLY and FYNNEI. V dropped 6 bases and J dropped 5 bases, with 10 bases sitting between them. CDR3 length equals 12 residues.

V is TRBV7-2 and J is TRBJ1-1, with D perhaps TRBD1 (6 bases). The CDR3 consists of 17 residues. Per the germline V gene, CDR1 is SGHTA and CDR2 is FQGNSA. Between the trimmed V and J ends, which lost 1 base and 3 bases, there was a span of 18 bases. The CDR3 is CASSLGWTEVDYTEAFF. The CDR3 DNA reads TGTGCCAGCAGCTTAGGCTGGACAGAGGTGGATTACACTGAAGCTTTCTTT.

This chain links TRBV4-1 with TRBJ1-6, with D unclear. Germline lookup yields CDR1 MGHRA and CDR2 YSYEKL. The CDR3 sequence is 13 residues long. The V end was cut by 3 bases, the J end by 8 bases, with 8 bases between. This chain's CDR3 is CASSQGMDSPLHF. The CDR3 nucleotides are TGCGCCAGCAGCCAGGGAATGGATTCACCCCTCCACTTT.

By sample share, this clone is medium-sized (0.01 to 0.1%). The chain links TRBV4-1 to TRBJ2-7; D not certain. The germline V and J ends were trimmed by 4 bases and 3 bases, with 10 bases remaining between them. The length of the CDR3 is 13 residues. Looked up from germline, CDR1 is MGHRA and CDR2 is YSYEKL. CDR3 sequence (DNA): TGCGCCAGCAGCCCCTGGGATGGCTACGAGCAGTACTTC. This sequence encodes CASSPWDGYEQYF.

The chain recombines TRBV6-1 with TRBJ2-7, with 9 bases lining up with TRBD1. This CDR3 has 13 amino acids. Germline V gene data show CDR1 as MNHNS and CDR2 as SASEGT. J lost 3 bases, V lost 8 bases, and 5 bases had no gene match. The CDR3 reads CASGWTGDYEQYF. The DNA of the CDR3 is TGTGCCAGCGGTTGGACAGGGGACTACGAGCAGTACTTC.

This clone appeared once. V usage is TRBV2 and J usage is TRBJ2-5, with TRBD1 matching over 9 bases. The trim removed 6 bases at V and 2 bases at J, leaving 7 bases unmatched. The CDR3 is 15 residues long. The germline V gene has CDR1 SNHLY and CDR2 FYNNEI. CDR3 amino acids: CASRGQGNLQETQYF. Written as DNA, the CDR3 is TGTGCCAGCAGGGGACAGGGAAACCTACAAGAGACCCAGTACTTC.

The V call is TRBV5-4, the J call TRBJ2-5; D might be TRBD2 (5 bases). CDR1 is SGHNT, CDR2 YYREEE, per germline (reference sequence). The CDR3 is made up of 16 amino acids. Trimming removed 5 bases at V and 4 bases at J, with 21 bases between. The CDR3 region has the DNA TGTGCCAGCAGTCCCCTCGATGGACTCGACCCAGAGACCCAGTACTTC. Its translation is CASSPLDGLDPETQYF. Full variable domain (remainder filled in from reference TRBV5-4 and TRBJ2-5): ETGVTQSPTHLIKTRGQQVTLRCSSQSGHNTVSWYQQALGQGPQFIFQYYREEENGRGNFPPRFSGLQFPNYSSELNVNALELDDSALYLCASSPLDGLDPETQYFGPGTRLLVL.

V is TRBV9 and J is TRBJ1-1, with TRBD1 as a possible D gene (5 bases). Trimming removed 0 bases at V and 3 bases at J, with 9 bases between. This CDR3 is built from 14 residues. Per germline, CDR1 SGDLS and CDR2 YYNGEE. CDR3 nucleotides: TGTGCCAGCAGCGTAGCTGTGGGGCACACTGAAGCTTTCTTT. It encodes CASSVAVGHTEAFF.

This sequence joins TRBV29-1 and TRBJ1-1; TRBD1 matches 11 bases. V lost 7 bases and J lost 4; bases outside the gene matches: 2. From germline, CDR1 is SQVTM and CDR2 ANQGSEA. The CDR3 loop spans 12 amino acids. This chain's CDR3 is CSGGQGGTEAFF. As DNA, the CDR3 is TGCAGCGGGGGACAGGGGGGCACTGAAGCTTTCTTT.

J is TRBJ1-1 and V is TRBV10-3; a possible D gene is TRBD1 (6 bases). V shed 8 bases and J shed 0 bases, with 16 bases lying between them. Germline V CDR1 and CDR2: ENHRY, SYGVKD. The CDR3 contains 15 residues. CDR3 sequence (DNA): TGTGCCATCGCGGAGGGGGGCCCGATGAACACTGAAGCTTTCTTT. Its translation: CAIAEGGPMNTEAFF.

V is TRBV29-1 and J is TRBJ2-7, with 11 bases that match TRBD2. CDR3 size: 15 residues. The germline CDR1 and CDR2 sequences are SQVTM and ANQGSEA. V dropped 1 base and J dropped 3; count of bases not matched to a gene: 5. For the CDR3, the DNA is TGCAGCGTTGAAGGGCTAGCGGGGGGTGACTACGAGCAGTACTTC. Translating gives CSVEGLAGGDYEQYF.

V gene TRBV5-4 combines with J gene TRBJ2-1; possibly TRBD2 for D (5 bases). Germline V CDR1 and CDR2: SGHNT, YYREEE (reference sequence). The CDR3 extends over 15 amino acids. Trimming removed 0 bases from V and 7 bases from J, with 14 bases in between. The CDR3 is CASSLASLRVNEQFF. The CDR3 DNA reads as TGTGCCAGCAGCTTGGCCAGCTTGAGGGTTAATGAGCAGTTCTTC.

This clone was recorded once. The chain employs TRBV5-6 and TRBJ2-2, with no clear D. The CDR3 is 14 amino acids. Germline lookup yields CDR1 SGHDT and CDR2 YYEEEE. Trimming took 0 bases from V and 2 from J, leaving 5 bases between them. CDR3 in DNA: TGTGCCAGCAGCTTGGCCGTTAACACCGGGGAGCTGTTTTTT. It translates to CASSLAVNTGELFF. The entire variable domain, with the rest obtained from reference TRBV5-6 and TRBJ2-2, is as follows: DAGVTQSPTHLIKTRGQQVTLRCSPKSGHDTVSWYQQALGQGPQFIFQYYEEEERQRGNFPDRFSGHQFPNYSSELNVNALLLGDSALYLCASSLAVNTGELFFGEGSRLTVL.

The V gene is TRBV7-9, the J gene TRBJ2-6; D is perhaps TRBD2 (6 bases). The CDR3 is 16 amino acids. The V and J ends lost 7 bases and 2 bases respectively, with 15 bases between them. Looked up from germline, CDR1 is SEHNR and CDR2 is FQNEAQ (reference sequence). As DNA, the CDR3 is TGTGCCAGCAACTACCCGCGGGGAACTGGGGCCAACGTCCTGACTTTC. Translation: CASNYPRGTGANVLTF.

The rearrangement uses TRBV2 and TRBJ1-1, with D maybe TRBD1 (5 bases). The V end lost 6 bases, the J end lost 1 base, and 12 bases lay between the germline ends. The V gene's germline CDR1 is SNHLY and CDR2 FYNNEI. The CDR3 is 14 residues long. The CDR3 protein is CASREGNENTEAFF. CDR3 nucleotides: TGTGCCAGCAGGGAGGGGAACGAGAACACTGAAGCTTTCTTT.

The J gene is TRBJ2-2, the V gene TRBV11-2, with 10 positions matching TRBD1. V trimming: 7 bases; J trimming: 1 base; junction bases outside the gene matches: 6. Looked up from germline, CDR1 is SGHAT and CDR2 is FQNNGV. The CDR3 totals 16 residues. CDR3 sequence reads: CASIRWDRGNTGELFF. CDR3 DNA: TGTGCCAGCATCCGTTGGGACAGGGGGAACACCGGGGAGCTGTTTTTT.

This rearrangement joins TRBV7-8 to TRBJ2-7, with D possibly being TRBD1 (6 bases). Trimming took off 5 bases at V and 3 bases at J, with 14 bases between the two ends. There are 14 residues in the CDR3. Germline CDR1 SGHVS, CDR2 FQNEAQ. CDR3 bases: TGTGCCAGCAGCCCCGCGTCAGGGGTCTACGAGCAGTACTTC. Amino acids: CASSPASGVYEQYF.

The chain links TRBV12-5 to TRBJ1-3, with D unclear. CDR1 LGHNT and CDR2 FRNRAP come from the germline V gene. The CDR3 spans 15 residues. The germline V and J ends were trimmed by 2 bases and 0 bases, with 8 bases remaining between them. The CDR3 here is CASGLNILSGNTIYF. In nucleotides, the CDR3 is TGTGCTAGTGGTTTGAATATCCTCTCTGGAAACACCATATATTTT.

This chain links TRBV7-6 with TRBJ1-1, with 8 bases fitting TRBD1. V was pared by 5 bases and J by 5 bases, with 7 bases of the junction left unmatched. The CDR3 extends over 14 amino acids. CDR1 and CDR2 from the germline V gene are SGHVS and FNYEAQ. Written as DNA, the CDR3 is TGTGCCAGCAGCGCCAGGGGGCTAGGAACTGAAGCTTTCTTT. Protein product: CASSARGLGTEAFF.

V is TRBV18 and J is TRBJ2-3; a possible D gene is TRBD2 (5 bases). The germline V gene encodes CDR1 KGHSH and CDR2 LQKENI. The CDR3 sequence is 18 residues long. V shed 2 bases and J shed 2 bases, with 20 bases lying between them. CDR3 sequence: CASSPGLSGKGPTDTQYF. The CDR3 nucleotides read TGTGCCAGCTCACCAGGGTTGTCGGGGAAGGGTCCCACAGATACGCAGTATTTT.

On this clone: The junction departs from germline at one end; a sequencing error may be responsible. This rearrangement joins TRBV7-7 to TRBJ2-7; 12 bases agree with TRBD1. In germline, CDR1 is SSHAT, CDR2 FNYEAQ (reference sequence). This CDR3 is built from 14 residues. The CDR3 DNA sequence: TGTGCTAGCAGCTTAGGGGGACAGGGGGCCGAGCAGTACTTC. It codes for CASSLGGQGAEQYF.

This chain connects TRBV5-1 to TRBJ2-7; the D is unclear. CDR3 length equals 14 residues. CDR1 SGHRS and CDR2 YFSETQ come from the germline V gene. The V gene lost 0 bases and the J gene lost 3 bases, with 10 bases spanning the gap. The CDR3 loop is CASSLEGPHYEQYF. The CDR3 DNA follows: TGCGCCAGCAGCTTGGAAGGGCCGCACTACGAGCAGTACTTC.

This clone was detected only once. This chain links TRBV27 with TRBJ1-2; D call uncertain. CDR1 MNHEY and CDR2 SMNVEV come from the germline V gene (reference sequence). This CDR3 region has 12 residues. V was clipped by 2 bases and J by 8 bases, with 9 bases between them. The CDR3 region has the DNA TGTGCCAGCAGTTTAGGTGGGGAAGGCTACACCTTC. It codes for CASSLGGEGYTF.

This clone appeared once. This rearrangement joins TRBV27 to TRBJ2-5, with D perhaps matching TRBD1 (6 bases). This CDR3 has 14 residues. CDR1 MNHEY and CDR2 SMNVEV come from the germline V gene (reference sequence). Trimming pared 3 bases from V and 1 base from J, leaving 9 bases between. The CDR3 region is CASSFTGTQETQYF. In DNA, the CDR3 is TGTGCCAGCAGTTTCACAGGGACCCAAGAGACCCAGTACTTC.

This clone appeared a single time. The rearrangement uses TRBV11-2 and TRBJ1-2; 7 bases match TRBD1. From germline, CDR1 is SGHAT and CDR2 FQNNGV. The CDR3 spans 16 residues. The trim removed 3 bases at V and 3 bases at J, leaving 10 bases unmatched. The CDR3 spells CASSFETGRIDYGYTF. The CDR3 nucleotides read TGTGCCAGCAGCTTTGAGACAGGGAGGATAGACTATGGCTACACCTTC.

The chain joins TRBV19 to TRBJ1-5; TRBD1 agrees at 9 bases. V lost 3 bases to trimming and J lost 4 bases; unmatched junction nucleotides: 4. Per germline, CDR1 LNHDA and CDR2 SQIVND (reference sequence). The CDR3 is made up of 15 amino acids. The CDR3: CASSISGQGNQPQHF. CDR3 bases: TGTGCCAGTAGTATCTCCGGACAGGGGAATCAGCCCCAGCATTTT.

The chain couples TRBV11-2 to TRBJ1-5; TRBD1 agrees at 11 bases. The length of the CDR3 is 16 residues. The germline gives CDR1 SGHAT, CDR2 FQNNGV. J lost 3 bases, V lost 1 base, and 2 bases had no gene match. CDR3 amino acids: CASSLGTGGPNQPQHF. CDR3 in DNA: TGTGCCAGCAGCTTAGGGACAGGGGGCCCCAATCAGCCCCAGCATTTT.

The chain is built from TRBV19 and TRBJ1-5; D is perhaps TRBD1 (5 bases). V dropped 3 bases and J dropped 5 bases, with 14 bases sitting between them. Germline V lookup: CDR1 LNHDA, CDR2 SQIVND (reference sequence). The CDR3 totals 15 residues. The CDR3 sequence is CASSMTGRAHQPQHF. CDR3 nucleotides: TGTGCCAGTAGTATGACGGGGCGAGCTCATCAGCCCCAGCATTTT.